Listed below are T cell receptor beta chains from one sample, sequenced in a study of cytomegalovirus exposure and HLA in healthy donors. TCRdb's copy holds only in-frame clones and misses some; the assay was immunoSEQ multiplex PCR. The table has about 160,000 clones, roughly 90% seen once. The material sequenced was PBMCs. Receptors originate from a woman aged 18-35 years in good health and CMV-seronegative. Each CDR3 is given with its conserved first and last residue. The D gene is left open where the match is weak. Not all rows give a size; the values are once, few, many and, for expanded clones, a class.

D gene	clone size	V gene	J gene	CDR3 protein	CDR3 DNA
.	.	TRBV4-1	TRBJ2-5	CASSQAYGGGETQYF	TGCGCCAGCAGCCAAGCTTATGGGGGAGGCGAGACCCAGTACTTC
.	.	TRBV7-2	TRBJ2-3	CASSWGDSGNTQYF	TGTGCCAGCAGCTGGGGGGACAGCGGAAATACGCAGTATTTT
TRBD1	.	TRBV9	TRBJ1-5	CASSPRDRTQHF	TGTGCCAGCAGCCCTCGGGACAGAACTCAGCATTTT
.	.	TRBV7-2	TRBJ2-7	CASSATQGRTYEQYF	TGTGCCAGCAGCGCAACCCAGGGGCGGACGTACGAGCAGTACTTC
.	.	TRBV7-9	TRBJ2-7	CASSLFSQASYEQYF	TGTGCCAGCAGCTTATTTTCACAGGCTTCCTACGAGCAGTACTTC
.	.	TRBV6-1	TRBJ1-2	CASSDVLAPNYGYTF	TGTGCCAGCAGTGATGTCCTGGCCCCCAACTATGGCTACACCTTC
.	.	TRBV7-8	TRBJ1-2	CASSPNALSEGGYTF	TGTGCCAGCAGCCCAAACGCCCTTTCAGAGGGTGGCTACACCTTC
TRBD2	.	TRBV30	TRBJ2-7	CAWSEGTSETYEQYF	TGTGCCTGGAGTGAGGGGACTAGCGAGACCTACGAGCAGTACTTC
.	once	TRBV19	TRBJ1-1	CASSDRYEAFF	TGTGCCAGTAGCGACAGGTATGAAGCTTTCTTT
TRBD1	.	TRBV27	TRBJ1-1	CASSLSWDSKAFF	TGTGCCAGCAGTTTATCGTGGGACAGCAAAGCTTTCTTT
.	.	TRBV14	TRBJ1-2	CASSPGGIYGYTF	TGTGCCAGCAGCCCCGGCGGAATCTATGGCTACACCTTC
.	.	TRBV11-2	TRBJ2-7	CASSLGPGHYEQYF	TGTGCCAGCAGCTTAGGTCCGGGTCATTACGAGCAGTACTTC
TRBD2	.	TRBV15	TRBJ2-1	CATRMSPWGLAGGYEQFF	TGTGCCACCAGGATGAGTCCTTGGGGACTAGCGGGAGGTTACGAGCAGTTCTTC
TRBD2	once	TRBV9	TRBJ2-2	CASGSLTSGDTGELFF	TGTGCCAGCGGGTCACTCACTAGCGGGGACACCGGGGAGCTGTTTTTT
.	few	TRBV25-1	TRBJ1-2	CASSPPPGTHYGYTF	TGTGCCAGCAGTCCTCCTCCAGGGACACACTATGGCTACACCTTC
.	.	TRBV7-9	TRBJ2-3	CASRSGGNTQYF	TGTGCCAGCAGATCAGGGGGGAATACGCAGTATTTT
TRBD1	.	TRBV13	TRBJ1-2	CASSLAGQEGNGYTF	TGTGCCAGCAGCTTAGCGGGACAGGAGGGTAATGGCTACACCTTC